These 4 T cell receptor beta chains were sequenced from one sample in a study of post-analysis software for immune sequencing data. Study observations and caveats: About 5 TRBV segments (TRBV5-6, TRBV5-1 and TRBV20-1 among them) occurred more frequently in patients than in controls.

Their antigen targets remain unknown. Every TCR beta cDNA library bore unique molecular identifiers. MiXCR, applied by TCRdb to the PCR reads, yields one record per CDR3 protein. The table has 650,000 to 900,000 distinct CDR3 sequences, around 46% seen once; the top ten hold roughly 5%. Sequencing input: blood. These receptors all come from a girl aged 10-17 years with multiple sclerosis.

CDR3 bases: TGTGCCAGCCTGATATACACGAACCGCCAAGAGACCCAGTACTTC. This translates into CASLIYTNRQETQYF. This chain links TRBV7-2 with TRBJ2-5; unclear D gene. Looked up from germline, CDR1 is SGHTA and CDR2 is FQGNSA. Deletions cut 8 bases from V and 1 base from J, with 17 bases between. This CDR3 is 15 amino acids long.

This clonotype was observed a few times. The gene calls are TRBV12-3 or TRBV12-4 and TRBJ2-5; D remains ambiguous. The J call could be wrong; TRBJ2-7 is a better fit for the DNA end. The CDR3 has 14 amino acids. CDR3 loop: CASSLGSSEHEQYF. The CDR3 DNA sequence: TGTGCCAGCAGTTTAGGGAGTTCGGAGCACGAGCAGTACTTC.

CDR3 amino acids: CASSYSPRNKQGNYGYTF. Written as DNA, the CDR3 is TGTGCCAGCAGTTACAGCCCGAGAAATAAACAGGGGAACTATGGCTACACCTTC. The chain recombines TRBV6-5 with TRBJ1-2; 7 nucleotides align to TRBD1. CDR3 length: 18 residues. Trimming cost V 2 bases and J 2 bases; bases outside gene matches: 14. The germline V gene encodes CDR1 MNHEY and CDR2 SVGAGI.

The V gene is TRBV19, the J gene TRBJ2-1, with 12 nucleotides matching TRBD2. Germline V gives CDR1 LNHDA, CDR2 SQIVND (reference sequence). V lost 4 bases to trimming and J lost 3 bases; unmatched junction nucleotides: 4. The CDR3 sequence is 16 residues long. The CDR3 region is CASSTRTSGNYNEQFF. The CDR3 DNA follows: TGTGCCAGTAGTACCCGGACTAGCGGGAACTACAATGAGCAGTTCTTC.